Following are 18 T cell receptor beta chains from one sample sequenced in a study of T cell changes during pregnancy in multiple sclerosis. The method was immunoSEQ multiplex PCR; TCRdb's version includes in-frame clones alone and lacks a portion of them. The sample lists fewer than 55,000 clones, roughly 92% occurring once. The sequenced material came from peripheral blood. The receptors come from a female donor with multiple sclerosis, enrolled in a pregnancy study.

The chain joins TRBV7-9 to TRBJ2-2; 8 bases agree with TRBD1. CDR1 is SEHNR, CDR2 FQNEAQ, per germline (reference sequence). V was clipped by 5 bases and J by 1 base; unmatched bases: 12. This CDR3 has 18 residues. The CDR3, as DNA: TGTGCCAGCAGCAGCCGGCCAGGGGGCAGTAGGAACACCGGGGAGCTGTTTTTT. This encodes CASSSRPGGSRNTGELFF.

The genes are TRBV6-1 and TRBJ1-2; 7 bases fit TRBD1. In germline, CDR1 is MNHNS, CDR2 SASEGT. Trimming took 7 bases from V and 4 from J; bases not matched to a gene: 6. The CDR3 runs to 13 residues. The CDR3 loop reads CASIPGGGYGYTF. CDR3 DNA: TGTGCCAGCATCCCAGGGGGGGGCTATGGCTACACCTTC.

The gene calls are TRBV5-4 and TRBJ2-6, with 9 bases identical to TRBD1. V gave up 4 bases and J gave up 0 bases; unmatched junction bases: 11. Germline V lookup: CDR1 SGHNT, CDR2 YYREEE (reference sequence). CDR3 length: 19 amino acids. The CDR3 spells CASSPLGRDRDSGANVLTF. The CDR3 nucleotides are TGTGCCAGCAGCCCCCTGGGCCGGGACAGGGACTCTGGGGCCAACGTCCTGACTTTC.

This clone was detected once. V gene TRBV7-9 combines with J gene TRBJ2-7; D might be TRBD2 (6 bases). The germline V gene encodes CDR1 SEHNR and CDR2 FQNEAQ (reference sequence). V lost 8 bases and J 2 bases, leaving 22 bases between the germline ends. The CDR3 has 16 residues. The CDR3, as DNA: TGTGCCAGCGCCGACCCGCCGGGACTCAAAACCTACGAGCAGTACTTC. Its translation: CASADPPGLKTYEQYF.

The chain links TRBV5-5 to TRBJ1-5; D call uncertain. CDR3 length equals 15 residues. CDR1 is SGHKS, CDR2 YYEKEE, per germline (reference sequence). Between the trimmed V and J ends, which lost 4 bases and 0 bases, there was a span of 11 bases. This CDR3 is CASSLEGFSNQPQHF. CDR3 bases: TGTGCCAGCAGCCTGGAAGGGTTTAGCAATCAGCCCCAGCATTTT. The full variable domain, completed using reference TRBV5-5 and TRBJ1-5, is DAGVTQSPTHLIKTRGQQVTLRCSPISGHKSVSWYQQVLGQGPQFIFQYYEKEERGRGNFPDRFSARQFPNYSSELNVNALLLGDSALYLCASSLEGFSNQPQHFGDGTRLSIL.

The chain recombines TRBV5-1 with TRBJ2-1, with TRBD1 identical over 8 bases. Germline CDR1 and CDR2: SGHRS and YFSETQ. The CDR3 length is 17 residues. J lost 4 bases, V lost 2 bases, and 11 bases had no gene match. DNA for the CDR3: TGCGCCAGCAGCTTAGGACAGGGCGGGGATTTGTACAATGAGCAGTTCTTC. This sequence encodes CASSLGQGGDLYNEQFF. Complete variable domain (other parts from reference TRBV5-1 and TRBJ2-1): KAGVTQTPRYLIKTRGQQVTLSCSPISGHRSVSWYQQTPGQGLQFLFEYFSETQRNKGNFPGRFSGRQFSNSRSEMNVSTLELGDSALYLCASSLGQGGDLYNEQFFGPGTRLTVL.

The V and J genes are TRBV10-3 and TRBJ1-1; TRBD1 might be the D (5 bases). V was shortened by 4 bases and J by 0 bases, with 12 bases between the two germline ends. The CDR3 spans 15 residues. Looked up from germline, CDR1 is ENHRY and CDR2 is SYGVKD. CDR3 DNA sequence: TGTGCCATCAGTGGGGGACGGAGCCTGAACACTGAAGCTTTCTTT. This encodes CAISGGRSLNTEAFF.

The chain is built from TRBV7-8 and TRBJ1-4; D uncertain. The V gene's germline CDR1 is SGHVS and CDR2 FQNEAQ. The germline V and J ends were trimmed by 3 bases and 5 bases, with 10 bases remaining between them. The CDR3 extends over 14 amino acids. This chain's CDR3 is CASSFSPHNEKLFF. In DNA, the CDR3 is TGTGCCAGCAGCTTTAGTCCACACAATGAAAAACTGTTTTTT.

This chain connects TRBV9 to TRBJ1-4, with D uncertain. This CDR3 is 15 amino acids long. Germline V CDR1 and CDR2: SGDLS, YYNGEE. Between the trimmed V and J ends, which lost 2 bases and 4 bases, there was a span of 12 bases. The CDR3 sequence: CASSVATTDNEKLFF. Here the CDR3 DNA reads TGTGCCAGCAGCGTGGCTACTACAGATAATGAAAAACTGTTTTTT.

This sequence joins TRBV4-3 and TRBJ2-3; 10 nucleotides match TRBD2. J gave up 4 bases and V 4 bases, and 17 bases lay outside the gene matches. Per germline, CDR1 LGHNA and CDR2 YSLEER. This CDR3 contains 19 residues. Written as DNA, the CDR3 is TGCGCCAGCAGCCGAACTAGGAAACTAGCGGGGAGGGGTCCAGATACGCAGTATTTT. Translated: CASSRTRKLAGRGPDTQYF.

The chain has TRBV5-6 and TRBJ2-5; possible D gene TRBD2, 5 bases. The CDR3 is 14 amino acids. The germline V gene encodes CDR1 SGHDT and CDR2 YYEEEE. Trimming removed 5 bases at V and 5 bases at J, with 16 bases between. The CDR3 is CASRSGWGSETQYF. In DNA form, the CDR3 reads TGTGCCAGCAGGTCGGGATGGGGTTCGGAGACCCAGTACTTC.

This chain connects TRBV19 to TRBJ2-3, with 8 bases aligning to TRBD2. The CDR3 extends over 15 amino acids. The ends lost 4 bases at V and 0 bases at J; junction bases unmatched: 3. Germline lookup yields CDR1 LNHDA and CDR2 SQIVND (reference sequence). CDR3 sequence (DNA): TGTGCCAGTAGTAAGCCGGGAGGGAGCACAGATACGCAGTATTTT. It specifies CASSKPGGSTDTQYF.

V is TRBV28 and J is TRBJ1-4; the match to TRBD1 covers 7 bases. This CDR3 has 17 residues. Germline CDR1 is MDHEN and CDR2 is SYDVKM. V lost 3 bases to trimming and J lost 8 bases; unmatched junction nucleotides: 15. Here the CDR3 DNA reads TGTGCCAGCAGTTTTGTGTTTGTGACAGGGTTGGAAGAAAAACTGTTTTTT. Encoded protein: CASSFVFVTGLEEKLFF.

The rearrangement uses TRBV29-1 and TRBJ2-7; 7 nucleotides match TRBD1. The V and J ends lost 6 bases and 2 bases, in that order; junction bases with no gene match: 4. CDR3 length equals 12 residues. Germline V gene data show CDR1 as SQVTM and CDR2 as ANQGSEA. In DNA form, the CDR3 reads TGCAGCGTCCGGGACAGTGCCTACGAGCAGTACTTC. It specifies CSVRDSAYEQYF.

CDR3 DNA: TGCGCCAGCAGCCCCTACCCTAGCGGGATGGGGACAGATACGCAGTATTTT. It translates to CASSPYPSGMGTDTQYF. The rearrangement uses TRBV5-1 and TRBJ2-3; TRBD2 agrees at 9 bases. The CDR3 spans 17 residues. V dropped 4 bases and J dropped 3; count of bases not matched to a gene: 12. CDR1 SGHRS and CDR2 YFSETQ come from the germline V gene. The full variable domain, with the rest looked up from reference TRBV5-1 and TRBJ2-3, is KAGVTQTPRYLIKTRGQQVTLSCSPISGHRSVSWYQQTPGQGLQFLFEYFSETQRNKGNFPGRFSGRQFSNSRSEMNVSTLELGDSALYLCASSPYPSGMGTDTQYFGPGTRLTVL.

This clone was seen only once. J is TRBJ2-1 and V is TRBV4-3; 7 bases are a match to TRBD2. After removal of 0 bases from V and 10 bases from J, the junction contained 3 bases not matched to a gene. The CDR3 runs 13 residues. Per the germline V gene, CDR1 is LGHNA and CDR2 is YSLEER. DNA of the CDR3: TGCGCCAGCAGCCAAGAAAGACTAGCCGAGCAGTTCTTC. Protein sequence: CASSQERLAEQFF.

This sequence joins TRBV25-1 and TRBJ2-2; D may be TRBD2 (6 bases). Germline CDR1 MGHDK, CDR2 SYGVNS. V lost 9 bases, J lost 4 bases, and 15 bases lay in between. CDR3 length: 14 amino acids. Here the CDR3 DNA reads TGTGCCAGTGGGACTCAGGCGGGCACCGGGGAGCTGTTTTTT. Protein product: CASGTQAGTGELFF.

This clone is a singleton in its sample. This chain connects TRBV10-3 to TRBJ2-7; D gene uncertain. Germline V gene sequence: CDR1 ENHRY, CDR2 SYGVKD. The CDR3 has 17 residues. With 0 bases removed from V and 0 bases from J, the gap between germline ends came to 15 bases. CDR3 in DNA: TGTGCCATCAGTGAGTCGTCCCTTAGGAAGGACTCCTACGAGCAGTACTTC. Protein sequence: CAISESSLRKDSYEQYF.